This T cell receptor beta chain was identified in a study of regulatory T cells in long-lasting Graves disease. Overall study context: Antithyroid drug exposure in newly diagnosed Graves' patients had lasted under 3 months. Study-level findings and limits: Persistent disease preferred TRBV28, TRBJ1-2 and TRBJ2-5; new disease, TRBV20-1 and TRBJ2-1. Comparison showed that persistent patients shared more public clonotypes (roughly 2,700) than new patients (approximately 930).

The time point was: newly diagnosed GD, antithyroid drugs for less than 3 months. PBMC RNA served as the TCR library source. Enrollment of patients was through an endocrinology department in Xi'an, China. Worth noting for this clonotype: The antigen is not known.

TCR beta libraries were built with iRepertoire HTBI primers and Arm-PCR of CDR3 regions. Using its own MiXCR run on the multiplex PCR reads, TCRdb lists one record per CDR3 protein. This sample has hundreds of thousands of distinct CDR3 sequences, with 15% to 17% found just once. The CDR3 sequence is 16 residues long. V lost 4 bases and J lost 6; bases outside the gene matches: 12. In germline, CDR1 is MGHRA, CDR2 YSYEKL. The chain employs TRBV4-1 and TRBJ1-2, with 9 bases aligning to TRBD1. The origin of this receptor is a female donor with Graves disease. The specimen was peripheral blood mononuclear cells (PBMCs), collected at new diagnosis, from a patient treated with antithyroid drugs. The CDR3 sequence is CASSPDPGQGLHGYTF. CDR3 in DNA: TGCGCCAGCAGCCCTGACCCCGGACAGGGGCTCCATGGCTACACCTTC.